This record looks at one T cell receptor beta chain sequence and its context. No antigen is known for it. This entry belongs to a study of graft-versus-host responses after intestinal transplantation. Study outcomes and limitations: GvH clone levels peaked in circulation, and this peak was associated with early post-transplant HvG declines.

The data were produced by immunoSEQ multiplex PCR, yet TCRdb's version contains in-frame clones alone and is incomplete. Of tens of thousands of clones in the sample, roughly 90% were seen once. The clonotype was recovered from a human donor who was the organ donor for an intestinal transplant. The sequenced sample was unstimulated CD4+ T cells sorted from spleen or lymph node cells, obtained before transplant.

The CDR3 DNA sequence: TGTGCCAGCAGCCAAAAGGGACTATCGAGGTACAATGAGCAGTTCTTC. It codes for CASSQKGLSRYNEQFF. The V call is TRBV14, the J call TRBJ2-1; 7 nucleotides agree with TRBD2. This CDR3 has 16 residues. Germline trimming cut 2 bases from V and 4 bases from J; bases unmatched to any gene: 8. Germline V CDR1 and CDR2: SGHDN, FVKESK. The full variable domain, rest sourced from reference TRBV14 and TRBJ2-1, is EAGVTQFPSHSVIEKGQTVTLRCDPISGHDNLYWYRRVMGKEIKFLLHFVKESKQDESGMPNNRFLAERTGGTYSTLKVQPAELEDSGVYFCASSQKGLSRYNEQFFGPGTRLTVL.